This T cell receptor beta chain appears in the sequencing data of a study of T-cell reconstitution after alpha-beta-depleted transplantation in children (dated by TCRdb to the mid-2010s). Background on the whole study: Using TCR repertoire profiling, the study quantitatively followed how T-cell immune reconstitution unfolded in children after TCRalphabeta/CD19-depleted allogeneic hematopoietic cell transplantation.

The receptor library was made with PCR. The sequencer listed for this sample is Illumina HiSeq 2500. TCR library preparation used molecular barcoding, with unique molecular identifiers applied to normalize quantification of the TCRbeta repertoire. TCRdb cleaned the public reads at Q25 with fastp, built clones with MiXCR and kept in-frame beta chains. A single entry per CDR3 protein holds the most common genes and DNA from its merged rows. For this sample the table gives some 520,000 distinct CDR3 sequences, of which about 30% were detected only once. The ten biggest clones cover 2% to 2.5% of the sample. Only a few counts were recorded for this clonotype. Its antigen is currently not known. No quality values exist for individual bases; no much larger clone is one base distant. Reading the germline V gene gives CDR1 SGHTA and CDR2 FQGNSA. Its CDR3 holds 14 amino acids, cysteine through phenylalanine. The DNA shown is the 42-base CDR3, in frame from base 1. V and J are truncated by 4 bases and 6 bases respectively, leaving an intervening sequence of 15 bases.

The material sequenced was PBMCs from the stem cell graft donor, taken from the stem cell graft. The clonotype originates from a human donor who donated a stem cell graft to a child with aplastic anemia. The sequence links TRBV7-2 to TRBJ1-1, and TRBD1 may be the D gene, going by 6 matching bases. This receptor carries the CDR3 CASSSQGMIAEAFF. The nucleotides read TGTGCCAGCAGCTCCCAGGGGATGATAGCTGAAGCTTTCTTT.